These 13 T cell receptor beta chains originate from one sample sequenced in a study of OX40 agonist ivuxolimab in advanced cancers. Some clones are missing from TCRdb's copy, which holds only in-frame ones; the method was immunoSEQ multiplex PCR. The sample lists under 90,000 clones, 85% to 90% occurring once. The input for sequencing was CD4+ or CD8+ T cells sorted from blood, taken in a trial of the OX40 agonist ivuxolimab. These receptors were obtained from an adult with an advanced solid tumor such as melanoma, head and neck, liver or kidney cancer.

This clone was seen more than once but under ten times. The chain employs TRBV30 and TRBJ1-1; TRBD1 might be the D (6 bases). Germline CDR1 reads GTSNPN; CDR2 reads SVGIG (reference sequence). The V and J ends lost 6 bases and 0 bases respectively, with 11 bases between them. The CDR3 extends over 13 amino acids. This chain's CDR3 is CACRQDMNTEAFF. The CDR3 nucleotides are TGTGCCTGTCGACAGGATATGAACACTGAAGCTTTCTTT. Together with reference TRBV30 and TRBJ1-1, the CDR3 gives the full variable domain: SQTIHQWPATLVQPVGSPLSLECTVEGTSNPNLYWYRQAAGRGLQLLFYSVGIGQISSEVPQNLSASRPQDRQFILSSKKLLLSDSGFYLCACRQDMNTEAFFGQGTRLTVV.

The gene calls are TRBV18 and TRBJ2-7, with D uncertain. Trimming shortened V by 3 bases and J by 6 bases, and 9 bases separated the two germline ends. Germline V gene sequence: CDR1 KGHSH, CDR2 LQKENI. This CDR3 has 12 amino acids. Here the CDR3 reads CASSPRLPEQYF. The DNA of the CDR3 is TGTGCCAGCTCACCTAGACTCCCCGAGCAGTACTTC.

This clone was detected once. The chain combines TRBV11-2 with TRBJ1-2; D remains ambiguous. Germline CDR1 reads SGHAT; CDR2 reads FQNNGV. The CDR3 runs 12 residues. The V end was cut by 7 bases, the J end by 3 bases, with 9 bases between. CDR3 DNA sequence: TGTGCCAGCAAAGGCGCGGACTATGGCTACACCTTC. Amino acid sequence: CASKGADYGYTF.

The chain couples TRBV5-1 to TRBJ2-5; D is ambiguous. Germline lookup yields CDR1 SGHRS and CDR2 YFSETQ. The V and J ends lost 4 bases and 0 bases respectively, with 10 bases between them. CDR3 length: 14 amino acids. CDR3 in amino acids: CASSHSVYQETQYF. CDR3 nucleotides: TGCGCCAGCAGCCATTCAGTTTACCAAGAGACCCAGTACTTC.

This clone was seen once. The gene calls are TRBV6-1 and TRBJ1-5; 7 bases line up with TRBD1. This CDR3 is 14 amino acids long. Per the germline V gene, CDR1 is MNHNS and CDR2 is SASEGT. The ends lost 6 bases at V and 3 bases at J; junction bases unmatched: 5. This CDR3 is CASSATGSNQPQHF. For the CDR3, the DNA is TGTGCCAGCAGCGCGACAGGGTCCAATCAGCCCCAGCATTTT.

The CDR3: CASRNHRAVTEAFF. CDR3 sequence (DNA): TGTGCCAGCAGAAATCACAGGGCCGTCACTGAAGCTTTCTTT. V is TRBV21-1 and J is TRBJ1-1; the table's TRBD1 call for D was not verified on the DNA. TRBV21-1 represents a pseudogene. CDR3 length: 14 residues.

The chain uses TRBV7-3 and TRBJ1-1; D is unclear. Trimming removed 5 bases from V and 2 bases from J, with 15 bases in between. Germline CDR1 and CDR2: SGHTA and FQGTGA. The CDR3 is made up of 15 amino acids. The CDR3 nucleotides are TGTGCCAGCAGCCCTAACAGTGACCAAAACACTGAAGCTTTCTTT. It specifies CASSPNSDQNTEAFF.

The CDR3 loop is CASSYSGGPSGNTIYF. DNA for the CDR3: TGTGCCAGCAGTTACTCAGGGGGACCCTCTGGAAACACCATATATTTT. This chain connects TRBV6-5 to TRBJ1-3; D perhaps matches TRBD1 (6 bases). CDR3 length equals 16 residues. Looked up from germline, CDR1 is MNHEY and CDR2 is SVGAGI. V was shortened by 0 bases and J by 0 bases, with 9 bases between the two germline ends.

The CDR3 protein is CASRTSVGTDTQYF. The CDR3 bases are TGTGCCAGCAGGACGAGCGTGGGCACAGATACGCAGTATTTT. The chain links TRBV28 to TRBJ2-3, with D unclear. Trimming took 6 bases from V and 1 from J, leaving 11 bases between them. The CDR3 totals 14 residues. CDR1 and CDR2 (germline): MDHEN, SYDVKM. Supplemented by reference TRBV28 and TRBJ2-3, the full variable domain reads DVKVTQSSRYLVKRTGEKVFLECVQDMDHENMFWYRQDPGLGLRLIYFSYDVKMKEKGDIPEGYSVSREKKERFSLILESASTNQTSMYLCASRTSVGTDTQYFGPGTRLTVL.

The chain carries TRBV7-2 and TRBJ1-6; D unresolved. Germline values: CDR1 SGHTA, CDR2 FQGNSA. The CDR3 runs 15 residues. Between the trimmed V and J ends, which lost 5 bases and 1 base, there was a span of 9 bases. CDR3 sequence (DNA): TGTGCCAGCAGCAAGCTGGGGTCCTATAATTCACCCCTCCACTTT. Its protein is CASSKLGSYNSPLHF.

CDR3 bases: TGTGCCAGCAGGGAAGGCTACGAGCAGTACTTC. This codes for CASREGYEQYF. V and J are TRBV6-6 and TRBJ2-7; no firm D call. CDR1 and CDR2 from the germline V gene are MNHNY and SVGAGI (reference sequence). The CDR3 spans 11 residues. Trimming removed 6 bases from V and 3 bases from J, with 6 bases in between.

This sequence joins TRBV9 and TRBJ1-5; weak D call: TRBD1 (6 bases). Germline values: CDR1 SGDLS, CDR2 YYNGEE. Trimming left V 0 bases short and J 6 bases short, with 10 bases between. CDR3 length: 14 residues. The CDR3 nucleotides read TGTGCCAGCAGCGTAGCGGGGGCCGGTCAGCCCCAGCATTTT. This encodes CASSVAGAGQPQHF.

The V and J genes are TRBV10-3 and TRBJ2-7; 10 positions agree with TRBD1. The CDR3 covers 13 residues. Germline V gene data show CDR1 as ENHRY and CDR2 as SYGVKD. The V gene end was trimmed by 11 bases and the J gene end by 2 bases; junction bases not matched to a gene: 6. The CDR3 bases are TGTGCCGTACGCGGGACAGGGGCCTACGAGCAGTACTTC. Amino acids: CAVRGTGAYEQYF.